These 25 T cell receptor beta chains originate from one sample sequenced in a study of cytotoxic CD8 clonotypes in ibrutinib-treated CLL (dated by TCRdb to the early 2020s). The library was produced with the immunoSEQ multiplex PCR assay. Imported from immuneACCESS, the table was reduced by TCRdb to in-frame sequences with V and J called. These copies leave out some clones; in studies compared against another copy, an unresolved V gene accounts for under half, and the cause of the remainder is not known. Present in this sample are some 26,000 clones, about 82% of which were seen just once. About 7.8% of the sample is in the top ten clones. What this sample's time point label stands for: around 2 years on ibrutinib. The material was PBMCs, obtained after 24 months of ibrutinib treatment. The receptors shown here come from a human donor with chronic lymphocytic leukemia.

This chain connects TRBV9 to TRBJ2-3; 10 nucleotides line up with TRBD1. The CDR3 totals 16 residues. V was pared by 3 bases and J by 3 bases, with 7 bases of the junction left unmatched. Germline V lookup: CDR1 SGDLS, CDR2 YYNGEE. DNA of the CDR3: TGTGCCAGCAGCGGGAACCGGGACAGGGGAACAGATACGCAGTATTTT. This encodes CASSGNRDRGTDTQYF.

This rearrangement joins TRBV5-6 to TRBJ1-1; D gene uncertain. Germline V gene data show CDR1 as SGHDT and CDR2 as YYEEEE. The CDR3 runs to 16 residues. Trimming took 6 bases from V and 1 from J, leaving 19 bases between them. DNA of the CDR3: TGTGCCAGCACCCCCCTGCGTGAGCAGACGAACACTGAAGCTTTCTTT. Translation: CASTPLREQTNTEAFF.

This clone came up once. V gene TRBV6-1 combines with J gene TRBJ2-3; 12 bases match TRBD2. The length of the CDR3 is 18 residues. Germline V gene sequence: CDR1 MNHNS, CDR2 SASEGT. V was clipped by 1 base and J by 2 bases; unmatched bases: 7. CDR3 nucleotides: TGTGCCAGCAGTGAAGGTCTAGCGGGGGGGCCTGACACAGATACGCAGTATTTT. Its protein product is CASSEGLAGGPDTDTQYF.

This clone came up a few times. The chain couples TRBV6-1 to TRBJ2-7; perhaps TRBD1 as D (5 bases). The CDR3 runs to 12 residues. V was trimmed by 2 bases and J by 4 bases, leaving 6 bases between them. Germline V lookup: CDR1 MNHNS, CDR2 SASEGT. The CDR3 nucleotides read TGTGCCAGCAGTGAAAGACAGTACGAGCAGTACTTC. Translating it yields CASSERQYEQYF.

The gene calls are TRBV11-3 and TRBJ2-3, with D unclear. Germline loops: CDR1 SGHNT, CDR2 YENEEA. V shed 1 base and J shed 1 base, with 6 bases lying between them. CDR3 size: 14 residues. CDR3 coding DNA: TGTGCCAGCAGCTTAGCACGGGGCACAGATACGCAGTATTTT. Translation: CASSLARGTDTQYF.

The chain employs TRBV6-5 and TRBJ1-1, with D possibly TRBD1 on 5 matching bases. Trimming cost V 0 bases and J 3 bases, with 14 bases left between them. CDR3 length: 16 amino acids. From germline, CDR1 is MNHEY and CDR2 SVGAGI. The CDR3 reads CASSYSSGWGDTEAFF. The CDR3 bases are TGTGCCAGCAGTTACTCGAGTGGTTGGGGGGACACTGAAGCTTTCTTT.

This clone was counted a few times. This sequence joins TRBV7-2 and TRBJ1-6, with D unclear. V was trimmed by 5 bases and J by 10 bases, leaving 21 bases between them. Germline CDR1 reads SGHTA; CDR2 reads FQGNSA. The CDR3 is made up of 16 amino acids. CDR3 sequence (DNA): TGTGCCAGCAGCACACGGACCACAGAGAAACTCTCACCCCTCCACTTT. Its protein product is CASSTRTTEKLSPLHF.

The gene calls are TRBV7-6 and TRBJ2-3, with 10 positions matching TRBD2. Unmatched junction bases numbered 7, after V lost 4 bases and J lost 0 bases. Germline V gene data show CDR1 as SGHVS and CDR2 as FNYEAQ. There are 17 residues in the CDR3. CDR3 sequence reads: CASSSPTSGTSTDTQYF. As DNA, the CDR3 is TGTGCCAGCAGCTCCCCTACTAGCGGGACTAGCACAGATACGCAGTATTTT.

In its sample, this clone ranks as medium-sized. The chain carries TRBV27 and TRBJ2-7; D call uncertain. The CDR3 spans 12 residues. Trimming removed 8 bases from V and 2 bases from J, with 10 bases in between. From germline, CDR1 is MNHEY and CDR2 SMNVEV (reference sequence). CDR3 sequence: CASRRTPYEQYF. In DNA, the CDR3 is TGTGCCAGCCGACGGACCCCCTACGAGCAGTACTTC.

This clone was seen more than once but under ten times. The chain combines TRBV2 with TRBJ1-4; no firm D call. The CDR3 is 12 residues long. V lost 4 bases to trimming and J lost 4 bases, with 4 bases between them. Germline assignment: CDR1 SNHLY and CDR2 FYNNEI. The DNA of the CDR3 is TGTGCCAGCAGTGGAATTAATGAAAAACTGTTTTTT. It codes for CASSGINEKLFF. Combining the CDR3 with reference TRBV2 and TRBJ1-4 gives the whole variable domain EPEVTQTPSHQVTQMGQEVILRCVPISNHLYFYWYRQILGQKVEFLVSFYNNEISEKSEIFDDQFSVERPDGSNFTLKIRSTKLEDSAMYFCASSGINEKLFFGSGTQLSVL.

The CDR3 reads CASSFLHLQGAEAFF. Here the CDR3 DNA reads TGTGCCAGCAGCTTTCTCCATCTTCAGGGTGCTGAAGCTTTCTTT. This chain links TRBV5-4 with TRBJ1-1; maybe TRBD1 (5 bases). Trimming stripped 2 bases from V and 6 bases from J, with 17 bases between. Germline V gives CDR1 SGHNT, CDR2 YYREEE (reference sequence). The CDR3 contains 15 residues.

V and J are TRBV5-4 and TRBJ1-1; D possibly corresponds to TRBD1 (6 bases). The CDR3 covers 17 residues. V was cut by 0 bases and J by 0 bases, with 15 bases left in between. The germline V gene has CDR1 SGHNT and CDR2 YYREEE (reference sequence). DNA for the CDR3: TGTGCCAGCAGCTTGGGGGGGGGCTCCTTAATGAACACTGAAGCTTTCTTT. Protein product: CASSLGGGSLMNTEAFF.

This rearrangement joins TRBV11-1 to TRBJ2-7; no firm D call. V lost 2 bases and J lost 0, with 5 bases in between. Germline V lookup: CDR1 SGHAT, CDR2 FQDESV (reference sequence). This CDR3 region has 13 residues. The CDR3 DNA follows: TGTGCCAGCAGCTTAATAAACTCCTACGAGCAGTACTTC. This encodes CASSLINSYEQYF. Full variable domain (missing parts from reference TRBV11-1 and TRBJ2-7): EAEVAQSPRYKITEKSQAVAFWCDPISGHATLYWYRQILGQGPELLVQFQDESVVDDSQLPKDRFSAERLKGVDSTLKIQPAELGDSAMYLCASSLINSYEQYFGPGTRLTVT.

The chain carries TRBV4-2 and TRBJ1-2, with a tentative D call TRBD1 (5 bases). The CDR3 contains 17 residues. The V gene lost 5 bases and the J gene lost 5 bases, with 24 bases spanning the gap. The germline V gene has CDR1 LGHNA and CDR2 YNFKEQ. CDR3 protein: CASSIRGTSQPLYGYTF. CDR3 coding DNA: TGTGCCAGCAGCATCCGAGGGACCTCCCAACCACTTTATGGCTACACCTTC.

The CDR3 loop is CARTPSGVWIDTQYF. CDR3 nucleotides: TGTGCCCGTACCCCCAGCGGGGTCTGGATAGATACGCAGTATTTT. The chain is built from TRBV21-1 and TRBJ2-3; the D call in the table, TRBD2, was not verified against the DNA. TRBV21-1 is listed as a pseudogene. The CDR3 contains 15 residues.

Only a few counts were recorded for this clone. The chain uses TRBV6-1 and TRBJ1-4; the D gene is possibly TRBD1 (6 bases). CDR3 length: 15 amino acids. Germline-derived CDR1 and CDR2 are MNHNS and SASEGT. V was clipped by 2 bases and J by 8 bases, with 15 bases between them. CDR3 in DNA: TGTGCCAGCAGTGAATTTGGGGGCCAGGCGGAAAAACTGTTTTTT. Translation gives CASSEFGGQAEKLFF.

This rearrangement joins TRBV4-1 to TRBJ1-6; D remains unclear. The V and J ends lost 5 bases and 6 bases respectively, with 14 bases between them. The CDR3 length is 15 residues. The germline CDR1 and CDR2 sequences are MGHRA and YSYEKL. This chain's CDR3 is CASSIRRVINSPLHF. DNA of the CDR3: TGCGCCAGCAGCATTAGACGAGTCATTAATTCACCCCTCCACTTT.

This clone is labeled large (0.1 to 1%). This chain links TRBV15 with TRBJ1-2; D is possibly TRBD1 (6 bases). CDR3 size: 13 residues. Germline values: CDR1 LNHNV, CDR2 YYDKDF (reference sequence). Trimming left V 6 bases short and J 4 bases short, with 12 bases between. CDR3 DNA: TGTGCCACCAGACAGGGCGGAGGCTATGGCTACACCTTC. It yields the protein CATRQGGGYGYTF.

The chain has TRBV7-3 and TRBJ2-7, with 13 nucleotides matching TRBD2. Germline V gene lookup returns CDR1 SGHTA and CDR2 FQGTGA. The V and J ends lost 2 bases and 6 bases, in that order; junction bases with no gene match: 10. This CDR3 has 17 amino acids. As DNA, the CDR3 is TGTGCCAGCAGCTTAGGGACTAGCGGGGCCCGCTGGTCCGAGCAGTACTTC. It codes for CASSLGTSGARWSEQYF.

In this sample, this clone turned up once. The rearrangement uses TRBV18 and TRBJ1-4; D perhaps matches TRBD1 (5 bases). The CDR3 loop spans 16 amino acids. Germline-derived CDR1 and CDR2 are KGHSH and LQKENI. The V gene lost 0 bases and the J gene lost 4 bases, with 12 bases spanning the gap. The CDR3 reads CASSPPISGGNEKLFF. The CDR3 bases are TGTGCCAGCTCACCACCCATATCCGGGGGTAATGAAAAACTGTTTTTT. Looking up the rest from reference TRBV18 and TRBJ1-4 gives the full variable domain: NAGVMQNPRHLVRRRGQEARLRCSPMKGHSHVYWYRQLPEEGLKFMVYLQKENIIDESGMPKERFSAEFPKEGPSILRIQQVVRGDSAAYFCASSPPISGGNEKLFFGSGTQLSVL.

The V call is TRBV10-3, the J call TRBJ2-7, with D unresolved. The CDR3 sequence is 12 residues long. V dropped 6 bases and J dropped 4 bases, with 10 bases sitting between them. Per germline, CDR1 ENHRY and CDR2 SYGVKD. CDR3 bases: TGTGCCATCAGAGGGCTGGAATACGAGCAGTACTTC. Translated: CAIRGLEYEQYF.

V usage is TRBV7-6 and J usage is TRBJ2-1; D may match TRBD1 or TRBD2 (5 bases each). The V end lost 5 bases, the J end lost 0 bases, and 23 bases lay between the germline ends. The CDR3 length is 19 residues. Germline V CDR1 and CDR2: SGHVS, FNYEAQ. The CDR3 region has the DNA TGTGCCAGCAGCCTGTCCGGCTACTGGGGACCAAGCTCCTACAATGAGCAGTTCTTC. It specifies CASSLSGYWGPSSYNEQFF. The variable domain in full, completed from reference TRBV7-6 and TRBJ2-1, reads GAGVSQSPRYKVTKRGQDVALRCDPISGHVSLYWYRQALGQGPEFLTYFNYEAQQDKSGLPNDRFSAERPEGSISTLTIQRTEQRDSAMYRCASSLSGYWGPSSYNEQFFGPGTRLTVL.

The chain combines TRBV6-1 with TRBJ1-1, with D unclear. From germline, CDR1 is MNHNS and CDR2 SASEGT. The CDR3 runs to 11 residues. Trimming removed 5 bases from V and 3 bases from J, with 4 bases in between. CDR3 in DNA: TGTGCCAGCAGTTTAGACACTGAAGCTTTCTTT. This codes for CASSLDTEAFF.

In this sample, this clone turned up once. V usage is TRBV28 and J usage is TRBJ1-4; weak D call: TRBD1 (6 bases). The CDR3 runs 14 residues. CDR1 is MDHEN, CDR2 SYDVKM, per germline. V shed 6 bases and J shed 8 bases, with 16 bases lying between them. This chain's CDR3 is CASSFIGQLEKLFF. CDR3 DNA: TGTGCCAGCAGCTTCATCGGACAGCTAGAAAAACTGTTTTTT.

DNA of the CDR3: TGTGCCAGCAGCCGGGGGGGGGTCACAGATACGCAGTATTTT. Translated, it gives CASSRGGVTDTQYF. This chain connects TRBV11-3 to TRBJ2-3, with 8 nucleotides matching TRBD2. Germline-derived CDR1 and CDR2 are SGHNT and YENEEA. There are 14 residues in the CDR3. V trimming: 5 bases; J trimming: 2 bases; junction bases outside the gene matches: 3.